The source of this TCR beta chain is a study of cytomegalovirus exposure and HLA in healthy donors. Assay: immunoSEQ multiplex PCR; the TCRdb copy retains only in-frame clones and omits some. This table holds about 56,000 clones, 93% found once. Overall study results and limits: According to a later analysis, TCR clusters from the first cohort tended to co-occur in the 120 or so validation repertoires.

This clone was detected only once. As yet, its antigen is unknown. The J segment lost 0 bases and the V segment lost 6 bases, leaving 6 bases of the junction unmatched. This CDR3 is 16 amino acids long. The germline V gene encodes CDR1 MNHEY and CDR2 SMNVEV (reference sequence). The TCR sequence derives from a woman aged 18-29 years in good health and CMV-seropositive. The rearrangement joins TRBV27 to TRBJ1-5, with 9 bases fitting TRBD1. Specimen: PBMCs. This chain's CDR3 is CASSSTGGYSNQPQHF. DNA of the CDR3: TGTGCCAGCAGCTCGACAGGGGGTTATAGCAATCAGCCCCAGCATTTT.